The 31 T cell receptor beta chains below were found in one sample sequenced in a study of T cells in Graves' hyperthyroidism and ophthalmopathy. Researchers took RNA transcripts and amplified the TCR beta CDR3 regions from them. During a first-round RT-PCR of the TCR CDR3, the HTBI primer set was used. TCRdb re-called the multiplex PCR reads with MiXCR, one entry per CDR3 protein. The profile covers roughly 500,000 distinct CDR3 sequences, with 35% to 50% appearing a single time and about two fifths taken by the ten largest. The sequenced sample was peripheral blood or thyroid tissue (not recorded which). The receptor source for this set is an adult woman with Graves' disease, either hyperthyroidism or ophthalmopathy (not recorded which).

This clonotype was counted many times. The chain joins TRBV4-2 to TRBJ2-2; tentative D call: TRBD1 (5 bases). The CDR3 length is 16 residues. Per germline, CDR1 LGHNA and CDR2 YNFKEQ. V was shortened by 2 bases and J by 0 bases, with 10 bases between the two germline ends. CDR3 sequence reads: CASSQSAGSNTGELFF. The CDR3 bases are TGTGCCAGCAGCCAAAGCGCAGGGTCGAACACCGGGGAGCTGTTTTTT.

This clonotype was picked up many times. The chain carries TRBV2 and TRBJ1-1, with a tentative D call TRBD1 (5 bases). CDR3 length: 15 residues. Trimming cost V 5 bases and J 0 bases, with 13 bases left between them. Germline values: CDR1 SNHLY, CDR2 FYNNEI. In DNA form, the CDR3 reads TGTGCCAGCAGTCTAACCGGGGCACTGAACACTGAAGCTTTCTTT. Protein: CASSLTGALNTEAFF.

In this sample, this clonotype turned up a few times. V usage is TRBV10-3 and J usage is TRBJ2-7, with 7 bases matching TRBD1. The CDR3 runs to 13 residues. The trim removed 4 bases at V and 7 bases at J, leaving 7 bases unmatched. From germline, CDR1 is ENHRY and CDR2 SYGVKD. The CDR3 protein is CAISVVRGQEQYF. CDR3 bases: TGTGCCATCAGTGTGGTAAGGGGGCAAGAGCAGTACTTC.

The sample holds a few counts of this clonotype. The J gene is TRBJ2-5, the V gene TRBV5-1, with D possibly being TRBD2 (5 bases). V lost 2 bases and J 5 bases, leaving 10 bases between the germline ends. Germline V gene data show CDR1 as SGHRS and CDR2 as YFSETQ. The CDR3 consists of 13 residues. The CDR3 region has the DNA TGCGCCAGCAGCTTCGGGATTCTGGAGACCCAGTACTTC. Translated: CASSFGILETQYF.

This clonotype was seen at least ten times. The chain carries TRBV20-1 and TRBJ1-2; 7 bases align to TRBD1. Per the germline V gene, CDR1 is DFQATT and CDR2 is SNEGSKA (reference sequence). V was pared by 6 bases and J by 6 bases, with 7 bases of the junction left unmatched. The length of the CDR3 is 12 residues. CDR3 coding DNA: TGCAGTGCGGAACAGGGGTTCAATGGCTACACCTTC. Translation gives CSAEQGFNGYTF.

The chain has TRBV19 and TRBJ1-5, with TRBD1 matching 7 bases. Germline assignment: CDR1 LNHDA and CDR2 SQIVND (reference sequence). The CDR3 has 15 residues. V was pared by 5 bases and J by 1 base, with 5 bases of the junction left unmatched. The CDR3 loop reads CASSPQGQSNQPQHF. In DNA form, the CDR3 reads TGTGCCAGTAGTCCTCAGGGACAGAGCAATCAGCCCCAGCATTTT.

This clonotype was found many times. The chain links TRBV7-9 to TRBJ1-5, with D perhaps matching TRBD1 (6 bases). There are 18 residues in the CDR3. V dropped 3 bases and J dropped 0 bases, with 18 bases sitting between them. CDR1 and CDR2 from the germline V gene are SEHNR and FQNEAQ (reference sequence). The CDR3 DNA is TGTGCCAGCAGCTTGATCAGGGGACGAGGCTTTAGCAATCAGCCCCAGCATTTT. Translation gives CASSLIRGRGFSNQPQHF.

The CDR3 here is CASSSTGTGPTGELFF. CDR3 sequence (DNA): TGTGCCAGCAGCTCGACCGGGACAGGGCCGACCGGGGAGCTGTTTTTT. The chain uses TRBV11-2 and TRBJ2-2; 9 bases match TRBD1. V shed 4 bases, J shed 5 bases, and the junction held 8 bases outside the gene matches. The CDR3 loop spans 16 amino acids. Per the germline V gene, CDR1 is SGHAT and CDR2 is FQNNGV.

Comments on this clonotype: One end of the junction fails to match germline, which may point to a read error. The rearrangement joins TRBV7-9 to TRBJ2-2, with D maybe TRBD2 (6 bases). Germline CDR1 is SEHNR and CDR2 is FQNEAQ (reference sequence). The CDR3 loop spans 12 amino acids. CDR3 sequence: CASSTDVGGLFF. The CDR3, as DNA: TGTGCCAGCAGCACAGACGTCGGGGGGCTGTTTTTT.

Only a few counts were recorded for this clonotype. The chain links TRBV12-3 or TRBV12-4 to TRBJ2-3; 9 nucleotides line up with TRBD1. V was clipped by 6 bases and J by 4 bases; unmatched bases: 8. This CDR3 comprises 15 residues. This chain's CDR3 is CASSLDRGVADTQYF. CDR3 bases: TGTGCCAGCAGCTTGGACAGGGGAGTTGCAGATACGCAGTATTTT.

In this sample, this clonotype turned up many times. The V call is TRBV11-2, the J call TRBJ2-5, with 10 bases aligning to TRBD2. CDR3 length equals 16 residues. J was trimmed by 5 bases and V by 4 bases; bases with no gene match: 10. Germline V gene sequence: CDR1 SGHAT, CDR2 FQNNGV. Here the CDR3 DNA reads TGTGCCAGCAGCTCCAGAGCTAGCGGGAGCGGGGAGACCCAGTACTTC. Protein sequence: CASSSRASGSGETQYF.

The table lists this clonotype with many counts. This chain uses TRBV11-2 with TRBJ2-7; no reliable D call. V lost 5 bases to trimming and J lost 2 bases, with 7 bases between them. This CDR3 region has 12 residues. Per germline, CDR1 SGHAT and CDR2 FQNNGV. As DNA, the CDR3 is TGTGCCAGCAGCGCCCGTGCCTACGAGCAGTACTTC. Translation gives CASSARAYEQYF.

V is TRBV9 and J is TRBJ2-5, with 7 bases that match TRBD1. The junction had 9 bases not matched to a gene; V was cut back by 0 bases and J by 4 bases. Per the germline V gene, CDR1 is SGDLS and CDR2 is YYNGEE. There are 16 residues in the CDR3. The CDR3 here is CASSVGQGVSTETQYF. For the CDR3, the DNA is TGTGCCAGCAGCGTAGGACAGGGAGTATCCACAGAGACCCAGTACTTC.

The rearrangement links TRBV19 to TRBJ1-1, with 7 bases aligning to TRBD2. The J call may be in error: the DNA end matches TRBJ2-2 better. This CDR3 contains 17 residues. From germline, CDR1 is LNHDA and CDR2 SQIVND (reference sequence). CDR3 amino acids: CASILLGEGGNTGELFF. The CDR3 bases are TGTGCCAGTATCTTACTCGGGGAGGGCGGGAACACCGGGGAGCTGTTTTTT.

This clonotype was seen many times. V and J are TRBV12-3 or TRBV12-4 and TRBJ2-7; D call uncertain. This CDR3 is built from 13 residues. Trimming left V 3 bases short and J 2 bases short, with 8 bases between. In DNA form, the CDR3 reads TGTGCCAGCAGTTTTGGCACCCCCTACGAGCAGTACTTC. It encodes CASSFGTPYEQYF.

The chain links TRBV29-1 to TRBJ2-7; 7 bases fit TRBD2. V lost 3 bases and J lost 4; bases outside the gene matches: 24. CDR1 is SQVTM and CDR2 is ANQGSEA in the germline V gene. This CDR3 is built from 19 residues. The CDR3 bases are TGCAGCGTTGAGTCCCCCCCGAAGGGTGCAGCGGGAACAGTGTACGAGCAGTACTTC. This codes for CSVESPPKGAAGTVYEQYF.

This clonotype was observed a few times. The CDR3 DNA reads TGTGCCAGCAGCTTTCGGGTGGGGGGAAATCAGCCCCAGCATTTT. Amino acids: CASSFRVGGNQPQHF. This chain connects TRBV7-2 to TRBJ1-5; perhaps TRBD1 as D (5 bases). V lost 3 bases to trimming and J lost 4 bases, with 13 bases between them. The CDR3 length is 15 residues. In germline, CDR1 is SGHTA, CDR2 FQGNSA.

The V gene is TRBV20-1, the J gene TRBJ1-5; perhaps TRBD1 as D (5 bases). CDR3 size: 17 residues. The ends were cut back, 1 base at V and 4 bases at J, with 20 bases in the middle. Germline CDR1 reads DFQATT; CDR2 reads SNEGSKA (reference sequence). CDR3 in amino acids: CSARGGVKGLGNQPQHF. Here the CDR3 DNA reads TGCAGTGCTAGAGGTGGAGTTAAGGGGCTCGGTAATCAGCCCCAGCATTTT.

This chain joins TRBV7-9 and TRBJ1-1; a weak D match, TRBD1 (6 bases). The CDR3 runs 15 residues. V gave up 6 bases and J gave up 5 bases, with 19 bases separating them. Germline CDR1 reads SEHNR; CDR2 reads FQNEAQ (reference sequence). CDR3 sequence: CASSPTTGFLTEAFF. Written as DNA, the CDR3 is TGTGCCAGCAGTCCTACTACAGGGTTTCTGACTGAAGCTTTCTTT.

The V gene is TRBV5-1, the J gene TRBJ2-1, with TRBD2 matching over 7 bases. The CDR3 length is 16 residues. The V gene's germline CDR1 is SGHRS and CDR2 YFSETQ. Trimming removed 4 bases from V and 3 bases from J; junction bases left unmatched: 10. In nucleotides, the CDR3 is TGCGCCAGCAGCGGGCCAGCGGGGTCTAACTACAATGAGCAGTTCTTC. Residues: CASSGPAGSNYNEQFF.

The gene calls are TRBV2 and TRBJ2-2; the D gene could be TRBD1 or TRBD2 (6 bases each). The CDR3 length is 17 residues. V lost 5 bases, J lost 2 bases, and 18 bases lay in between. Germline CDR1 is SNHLY and CDR2 is FYNNEI. CDR3 DNA: TGTGCCAGCAGTTACTCGACTAGGGGGGTAAACACCGGGGAGCTGTTTTTT. Translation gives CASSYSTRGVNTGELFF.

V is TRBV15 and J is TRBJ1-2; the match to TRBD1 covers 8 bases. V gave up 5 bases and J gave up 0 bases; unmatched junction bases: 8. The CDR3 runs 16 residues. From germline, CDR1 is LNHNV and CDR2 YYDKDF (reference sequence). For the CDR3, the DNA is TGTGCCACCAGCGGGCGAGACAGGGGCGCTAACTATGGCTACACCTTC. It yields the protein CATSGRDRGANYGYTF. Full variable domain (remainder filled in from reference TRBV15 and TRBJ1-2): DAMVIQNPRYQVTQFGKPVTLSCSQTLNHNVMYWYQQKSSQAPKLLFHYYDKDFNNEADTPDNFQSRRPNTSFCFLDIRSPGLGDTAMYLCATSGRDRGANYGYTFGSGTRLTVV.

About this clonotype: Lacking the conserved final phenylalanine or tryptophan, this CDR3 likely reflects a read error. The chain carries TRBV7-9 and TRBJ1-2, with D perhaps matching TRBD1 (5 bases). Trimming removed 4 bases at V and 7 bases at J, with 13 bases between. The CDR3 loop spans 13 amino acids. Germline values: CDR1 SEHNR, CDR2 FQNEAQ (reference sequence). The CDR3 spells CASSSGQPSGYTC. The DNA for the CDR3 is TGTGCCAGCAGCTCAGGACAACCAAGTGGCTACACCTGC.

This clonotype was recorded at least ten times. The chain joins TRBV25-1 to TRBJ1-5; tentatively, D is TRBD1 (5 bases). Trimming cost V 4 bases and J 4 bases, with 14 bases left between them. CDR1 MGHDK and CDR2 SYGVNS come from the germline V gene. This CDR3 comprises 15 residues. CDR3 amino acids: CASSVSGRGNQPQHF. The CDR3 nucleotides read TGTGCCAGCAGTGTGTCGGGGCGCGGGAATCAGCCCCAGCATTTT.

V gene TRBV20-1 combines with J gene TRBJ1-5; 10 nucleotides match TRBD1. The CDR3 is 14 amino acids. CDR1 is DFQATT and CDR2 is SNEGSKA in the germline V gene (reference sequence). The V segment lost 3 bases and the J segment 6 bases; nucleotides outside the gene matches: 5. Here the CDR3 reads CSASGDRGTQPQHF. In DNA, the CDR3 is TGCAGTGCTAGTGGGGACAGGGGAACTCAGCCCCAGCATTTT.

The chain recombines TRBV25-1 with TRBJ2-5, with 10 bases fitting TRBD2. The CDR3 consists of 14 residues. Germline-derived CDR1 and CDR2 are MGHDK and SYGVNS. V was pared by 7 bases and J by 0 bases, with 2 bases of the junction left unmatched. The chain's CDR3 is CASKGLADQETQYF. CDR3 sequence (DNA): TGTGCCAGCAAAGGACTAGCGGACCAAGAGACCCAGTACTTC.

The chain carries TRBV20-1 and TRBJ2-5; TRBD2 matches 16 bases. This CDR3 has 16 residues. J was trimmed by 5 bases and V by 4 bases; bases with no gene match: 7. Germline V gene sequence: CDR1 DFQATT, CDR2 SNEGSKA (reference sequence). This CDR3 reads CSATAPGLAGGETQYF. The CDR3 DNA reads TGCAGTGCTACCGCTCCGGGACTAGCGGGAGGGGAGACCCAGTACTTC.

This CDR3 reads CASRPGQGWIHGYTF. CDR3 DNA sequence: TGTGCCAGCAGGCCTGGACAGGGGTGGATCCATGGCTACACCTTC. This chain links TRBV12-3 or TRBV12-4 with TRBJ1-2; 9 bases agree with TRBD1. This CDR3 has 15 residues. J gave up 6 bases and V 6 bases, and 11 bases lay outside the gene matches.

V is TRBV2 and J is TRBJ2-7; TRBD1 might be the D (6 bases). This CDR3 contains 12 residues. Germline CDR1 is SNHLY and CDR2 is FYNNEI. Deletions cut 8 bases from V and 9 bases from J, with 17 bases between. The CDR3 coding sequence is TGTGCCAGCTGCCCCGACAGGCAAGCGCAGTACTTC. Translated: CASCPDRQAQYF.

The chain links TRBV6-6 to TRBJ2-5; perhaps TRBD2 as D (6 bases). The CDR3 is 14 residues long. V was pared by 6 bases and J by 0 bases, with 11 bases between. Germline V gene lookup returns CDR1 MNHNY and CDR2 SVGAGI (reference sequence). The CDR3 DNA sequence: TGTGCCAGCAGATTGGGGGGATACCAAGAGACCCAGTACTTC. Translated, it gives CASRLGGYQETQYF.

The chain combines TRBV29-1 with TRBJ2-1; D is uncertain. The germline CDR1 and CDR2 sequences are SQVTM and ANQGSEA. Between the trimmed V and J ends, which lost 3 bases and 4 bases, there was a span of 4 bases. The CDR3 is 11 residues long. The CDR3 region is CSVEVYNEQFF. DNA of the CDR3: TGCAGCGTTGAGGTTTACAATGAGCAGTTCTTC.